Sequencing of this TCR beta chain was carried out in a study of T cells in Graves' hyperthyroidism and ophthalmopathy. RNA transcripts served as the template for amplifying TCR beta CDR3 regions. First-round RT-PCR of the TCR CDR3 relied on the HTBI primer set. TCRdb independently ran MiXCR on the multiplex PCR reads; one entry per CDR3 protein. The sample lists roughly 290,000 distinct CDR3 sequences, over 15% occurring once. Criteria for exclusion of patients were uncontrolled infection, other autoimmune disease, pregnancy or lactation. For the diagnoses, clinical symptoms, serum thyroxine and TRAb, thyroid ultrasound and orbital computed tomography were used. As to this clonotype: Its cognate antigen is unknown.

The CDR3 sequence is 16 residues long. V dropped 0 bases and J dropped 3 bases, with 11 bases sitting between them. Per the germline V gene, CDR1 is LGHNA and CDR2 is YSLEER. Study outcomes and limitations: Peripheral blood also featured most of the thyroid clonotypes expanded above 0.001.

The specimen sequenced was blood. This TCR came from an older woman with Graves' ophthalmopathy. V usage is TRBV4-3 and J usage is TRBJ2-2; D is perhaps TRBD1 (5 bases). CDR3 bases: TGCGCCAGCAGCCAAGAGGTGGGGCATTACACCGGGGAGCTGTTTTTT. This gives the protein CASSQEVGHYTGELFF.